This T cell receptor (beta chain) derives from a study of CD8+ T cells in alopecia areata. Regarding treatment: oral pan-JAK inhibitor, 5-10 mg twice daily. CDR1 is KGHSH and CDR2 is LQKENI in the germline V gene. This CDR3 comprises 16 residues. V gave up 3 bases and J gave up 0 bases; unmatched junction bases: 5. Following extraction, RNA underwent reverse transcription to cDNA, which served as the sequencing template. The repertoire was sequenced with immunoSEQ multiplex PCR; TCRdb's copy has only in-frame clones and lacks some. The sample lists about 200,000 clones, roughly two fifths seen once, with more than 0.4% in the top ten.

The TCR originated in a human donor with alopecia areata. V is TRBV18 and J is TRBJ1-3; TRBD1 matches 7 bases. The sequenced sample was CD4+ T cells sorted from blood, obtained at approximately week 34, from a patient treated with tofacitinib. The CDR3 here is CASSPRTGASGNTIYF. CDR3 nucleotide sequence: TGTGCCAGCTCACCTCGGACAGGAGCCTCTGGAAACACCATATATTTT.